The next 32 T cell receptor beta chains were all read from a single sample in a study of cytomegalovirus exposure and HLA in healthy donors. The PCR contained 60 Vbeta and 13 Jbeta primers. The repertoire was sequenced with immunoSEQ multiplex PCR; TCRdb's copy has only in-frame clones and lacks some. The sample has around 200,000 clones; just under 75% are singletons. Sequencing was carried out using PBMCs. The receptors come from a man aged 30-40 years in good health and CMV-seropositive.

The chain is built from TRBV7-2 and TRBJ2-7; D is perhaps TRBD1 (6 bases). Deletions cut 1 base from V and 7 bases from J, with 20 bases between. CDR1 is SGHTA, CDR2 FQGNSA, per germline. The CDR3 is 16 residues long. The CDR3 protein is CASSLDVGTRWWEQYF. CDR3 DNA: TGTGCCAGCAGCTTAGACGTCGGGACACGGTGGTGGGAGCAGTACTTC. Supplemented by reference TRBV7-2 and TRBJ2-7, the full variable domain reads GAGVSQSPSNKVTEKGKDVELRCDPISGHTALYWYRQSLGQGLEFLIYFQGNSAPDKSGLPSDRFSAERTGGSVSTLTIQRTQQEDSAVYLCASSLDVGTRWWEQYFGPGTRLTVT.

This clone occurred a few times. The CDR3 sequence: CASSLNQGAGSYEQYF. CDR3 DNA sequence: TGTGCCAGCAGTTTAAATCAGGGGGCAGGGTCCTACGAGCAGTACTTC. This chain links TRBV28 with TRBJ2-7; 8 bases fit TRBD1. The CDR3 extends over 16 amino acids. V was clipped by 2 bases and J by 1 base; unmatched bases: 7. Per germline, CDR1 MDHEN and CDR2 SYDVKM.

The CDR3 coding sequence is TGTGCCAGCAGCTACGCTAGCGGGGGGTCAGCAGATACGCAGTATTTT. Its translation: CASSYASGGSADTQYF. The rearrangement joins TRBV11-3 to TRBJ2-3, with 11 nucleotides matching TRBD2. This CDR3 region has 16 residues. The J segment lost 4 bases and the V segment lost 4 bases, leaving 7 bases of the junction unmatched. Germline V gene data show CDR1 as SGHNT and CDR2 as YENEEA.

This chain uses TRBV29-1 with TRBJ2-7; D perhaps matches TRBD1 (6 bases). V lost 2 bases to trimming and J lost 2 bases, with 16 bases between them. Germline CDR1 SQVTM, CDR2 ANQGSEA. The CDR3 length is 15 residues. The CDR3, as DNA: TGCAGCGTTGAAACAGGGTCCCGGCCAGCCTACGAGCAGTACTTC. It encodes CSVETGSRPAYEQYF.

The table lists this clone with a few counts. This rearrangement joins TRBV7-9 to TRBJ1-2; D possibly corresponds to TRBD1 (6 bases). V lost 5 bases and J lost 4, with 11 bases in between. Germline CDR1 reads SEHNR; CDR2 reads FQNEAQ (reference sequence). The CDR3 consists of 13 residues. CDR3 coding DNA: TGTGCCAGCAGCCCTACAGGGTTCTATGGCTACACCTTC. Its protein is CASSPTGFYGYTF.

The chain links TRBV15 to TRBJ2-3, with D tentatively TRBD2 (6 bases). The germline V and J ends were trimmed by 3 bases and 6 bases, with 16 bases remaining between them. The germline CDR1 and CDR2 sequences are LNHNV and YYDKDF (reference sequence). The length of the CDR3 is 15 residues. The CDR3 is CATSSSGTSGDTQYF. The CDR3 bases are TGTGCCACCAGCAGCTCCGGGACTTCAGGGGATACGCAGTATTTT.

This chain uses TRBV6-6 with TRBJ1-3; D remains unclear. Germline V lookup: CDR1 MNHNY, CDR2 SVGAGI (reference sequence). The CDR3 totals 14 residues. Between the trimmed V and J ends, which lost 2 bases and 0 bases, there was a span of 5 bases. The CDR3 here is CASSYRGSGNTIYF. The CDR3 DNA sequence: TGTGCCAGCAGTTACCGGGGCTCTGGAAACACCATATATTTT.

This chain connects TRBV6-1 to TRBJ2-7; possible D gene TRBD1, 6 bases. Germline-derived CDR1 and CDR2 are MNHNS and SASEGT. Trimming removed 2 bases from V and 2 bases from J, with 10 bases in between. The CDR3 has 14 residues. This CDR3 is CASSERDTTYEQYF. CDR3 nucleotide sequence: TGTGCCAGCAGTGAACGGGACACAACCTACGAGCAGTACTTC.

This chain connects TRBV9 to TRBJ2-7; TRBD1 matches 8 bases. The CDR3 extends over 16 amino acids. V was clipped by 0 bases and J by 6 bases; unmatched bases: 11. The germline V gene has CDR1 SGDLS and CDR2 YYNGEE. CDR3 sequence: CASSVASGQGPCEQYF. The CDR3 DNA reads TGTGCCAGCAGCGTAGCCTCTGGACAGGGCCCCTGCGAGCAGTACTTC. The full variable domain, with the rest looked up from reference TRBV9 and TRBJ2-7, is DSGVTQTPKHLITATGQRVTLRCSPRSGDLSVYWYQQSLDQGLQFLIQYYNGEERAKGNILERFSAQQFPDLHSELNLSSLELGDSALYFCASSVASGQGPCEQYFGPGTRLTVT.

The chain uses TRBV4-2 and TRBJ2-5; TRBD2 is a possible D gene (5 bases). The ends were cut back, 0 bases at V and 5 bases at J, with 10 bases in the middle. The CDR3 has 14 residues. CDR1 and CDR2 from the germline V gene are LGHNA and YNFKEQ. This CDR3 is CASSQEPSGETQYF. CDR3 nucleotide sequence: TGTGCCAGCAGCCAAGAGCCCAGCGGCGAGACCCAGTACTTC.

The CDR3: CASSPWTGGAATEAFF. CDR3 nucleotides: TGTGCCAGTAGTCCTTGGACAGGGGGCGCAGCCACTGAAGCTTTCTTT. The rearrangement links TRBV19 to TRBJ1-1, with 11 nucleotides matching TRBD1. This CDR3 is 16 amino acids long. Germline V gene sequence: CDR1 LNHDA, CDR2 SQIVND (reference sequence). J was trimmed by 4 bases and V by 5 bases; bases with no gene match: 9.

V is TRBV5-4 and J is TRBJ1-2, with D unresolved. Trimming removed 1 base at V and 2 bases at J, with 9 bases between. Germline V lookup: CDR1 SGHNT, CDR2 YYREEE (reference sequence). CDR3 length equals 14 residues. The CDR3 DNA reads TGTGCCAGCAGCTTGCTAGGAGGGAACTATGGCTACACCTTC. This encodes CASSLLGGNYGYTF. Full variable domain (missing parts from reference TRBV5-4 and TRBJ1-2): ETGVTQSPTHLIKTRGQQVTLRCSSQSGHNTVSWYQQALGQGPQFIFQYYREEENGRGNFPPRFSGLQFPNYSSELNVNALELDDSALYLCASSLLGGNYGYTFGSGTRLTVV.

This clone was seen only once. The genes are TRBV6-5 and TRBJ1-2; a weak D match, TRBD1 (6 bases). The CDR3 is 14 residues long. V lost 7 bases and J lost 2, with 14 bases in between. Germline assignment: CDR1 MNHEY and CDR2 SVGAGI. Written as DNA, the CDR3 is TGTGCCAGCATAGCAGGGGCCCACAACTATGGCTACACCTTC. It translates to CASIAGAHNYGYTF.

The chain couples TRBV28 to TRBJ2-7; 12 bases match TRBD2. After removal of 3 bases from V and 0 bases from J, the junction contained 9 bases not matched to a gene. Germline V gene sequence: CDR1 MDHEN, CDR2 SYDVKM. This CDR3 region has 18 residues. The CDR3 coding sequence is TGTGCCAGCAGTTTTGCCTGGACTAGCGGGATCCCCTCCTACGAGCAGTACTTC. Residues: CASSFAWTSGIPSYEQYF.

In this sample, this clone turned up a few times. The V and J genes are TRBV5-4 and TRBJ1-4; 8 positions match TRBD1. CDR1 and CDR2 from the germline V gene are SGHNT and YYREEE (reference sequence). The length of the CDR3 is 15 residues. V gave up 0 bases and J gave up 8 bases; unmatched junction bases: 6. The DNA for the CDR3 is TGTGCCAGCAGCTTGGCAGGGGGCGCAAGGGAAAAACTGTTTTTT. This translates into CASSLAGGAREKLFF. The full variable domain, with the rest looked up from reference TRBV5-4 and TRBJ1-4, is ETGVTQSPTHLIKTRGQQVTLRCSSQSGHNTVSWYQQALGQGPQFIFQYYREEENGRGNFPPRFSGLQFPNYSSELNVNALELDDSALYLCASSLAGGAREKLFFGSGTQLSVL.

CDR3 residues: CASSPHRGQDNEQFF. Written as DNA, the CDR3 is TGTGCCAGCAGCCCCCACAGGGGTCAAGACAATGAGCAGTTCTTC. The chain is built from TRBV11-3 and TRBJ2-1, with TRBD1 matching 7 bases. Germline trimming cut 5 bases from V and 5 bases from J; bases unmatched to any gene: 9. The CDR3 sequence is 15 residues long. Germline V lookup: CDR1 SGHNT, CDR2 YENEEA.

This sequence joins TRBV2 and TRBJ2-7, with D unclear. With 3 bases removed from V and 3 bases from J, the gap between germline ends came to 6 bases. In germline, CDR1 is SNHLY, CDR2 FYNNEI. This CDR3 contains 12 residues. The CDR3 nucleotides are TGTGCCAGCAGTGAGCAGGTCTACGAGCAGTACTTC. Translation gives CASSEQVYEQYF.

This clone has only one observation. CDR3 in DNA: TGTGCCTGGAACTTTGGGCCCGCTTCCTACGAGCAGTACTTC. It specifies CAWNFGPASYEQYF. This sequence joins TRBV30 and TRBJ2-7; D ambiguous. There are 14 residues in the CDR3. Trimming took 4 bases from V and 1 from J, leaving 14 bases between them. CDR1 and CDR2 from the germline V gene are GTSNPN and SVGIG (reference sequence).

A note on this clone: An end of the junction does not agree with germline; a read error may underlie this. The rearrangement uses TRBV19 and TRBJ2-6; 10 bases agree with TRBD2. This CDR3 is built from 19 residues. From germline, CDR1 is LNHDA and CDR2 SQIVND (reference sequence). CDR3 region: CASTSRGLAFRSGADVLTF. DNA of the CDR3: TGTGCCAGTACCTCGCGGGGACTAGCGTTTCGCTCTGGGGCCGACGTCCTGACTTTC.

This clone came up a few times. The CDR3 region is CASSFLGLAGSYEQYF. In DNA, the CDR3 is TGTGCCAGCAGTTTTCTCGGGCTAGCGGGTTCCTACGAGCAGTACTTC. This sequence joins TRBV27 and TRBJ2-7; 8 bases agree with TRBD2. The CDR3 extends over 16 amino acids. Germline V gene lookup returns CDR1 MNHEY and CDR2 SMNVEV (reference sequence). V lost 3 bases and J lost 1; bases outside the gene matches: 8.

The CDR3 reads CASFGQTNYGYTF. CDR3 coding DNA: TGTGCCTCATTCGGACAGACCAACTATGGCTACACCTTC. The chain uses TRBV30 and TRBJ1-2; perhaps TRBD1 as D (6 bases). Per the germline V gene, CDR1 is GTSNPN and CDR2 is SVGIG (reference sequence). There are 13 residues in the CDR3. V shed 7 bases and J shed 2 bases, with 14 bases lying between them.

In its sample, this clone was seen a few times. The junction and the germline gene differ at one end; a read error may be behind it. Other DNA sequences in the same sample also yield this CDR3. Here the CDR3 reads CASSPRRQAQNTGELFF. CDR3 nucleotides: TGTGCCAGCAGCCCAAGGAGGCAGGCCCAGAACACCGGGGAGTTGTTTTTT. This chain joins TRBV7-9 and TRBJ2-2; D possibly corresponds to TRBD2 (5 bases). The CDR3 is made up of 17 amino acids. The V gene's germline CDR1 is SEHNR and CDR2 FQNEAQ (reference sequence).

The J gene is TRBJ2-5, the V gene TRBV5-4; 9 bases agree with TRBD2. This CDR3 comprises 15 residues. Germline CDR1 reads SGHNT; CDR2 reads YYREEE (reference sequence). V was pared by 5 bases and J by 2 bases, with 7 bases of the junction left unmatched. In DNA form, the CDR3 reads TGTGCCAGCAGTCCGACTAGCGGTCAACAAGAGACCCAGTACTTC. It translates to CASSPTSGQQETQYF.

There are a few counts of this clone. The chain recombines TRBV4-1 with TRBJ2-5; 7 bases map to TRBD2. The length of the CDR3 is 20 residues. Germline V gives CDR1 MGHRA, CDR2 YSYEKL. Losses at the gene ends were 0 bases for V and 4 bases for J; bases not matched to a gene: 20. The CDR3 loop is CASSQESGLAGVLGGETQYF. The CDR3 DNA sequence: TGCGCCAGCAGCCAAGAGTCGGGTCTGGCGGGAGTTTTAGGAGGAGAGACCCAGTACTTC.

CDR3 nucleotides: TGCAGTGCCCAGGACGGGGGGGGCTACACCTTC. It translates to CSAQDGGGYTF. The gene calls are TRBV20-1 and TRBJ1-2, with D possibly matching TRBD1 (5 bases). CDR3 size: 11 residues. Trimming left V 6 bases short and J 8 bases short, with 13 bases between. Germline V gene data show CDR1 as DFQATT and CDR2 as SNEGSKA (reference sequence).

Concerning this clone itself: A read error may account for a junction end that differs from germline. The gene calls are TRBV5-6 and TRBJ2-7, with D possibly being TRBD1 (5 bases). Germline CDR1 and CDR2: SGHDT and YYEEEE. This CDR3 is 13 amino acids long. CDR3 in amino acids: CASGLGYGAGQYF. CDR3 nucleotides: TGTGCCAGCGGCTTGGGTTATGGGGCAGGGCAGTACTTC.

CDR3 DNA: TGTGCCAGCAGCCCGACTAGCGGGGGGCAAGAGACCCAGTACTTC. Its protein is CASSPTSGGQETQYF. The rearrangement joins TRBV5-6 to TRBJ2-5; 13 bases map to TRBD2. V shed 4 bases and J 2 bases; nucleotides not matched to a gene: 2. The CDR3 has 15 amino acids. From germline, CDR1 is SGHDT and CDR2 YYEEEE.

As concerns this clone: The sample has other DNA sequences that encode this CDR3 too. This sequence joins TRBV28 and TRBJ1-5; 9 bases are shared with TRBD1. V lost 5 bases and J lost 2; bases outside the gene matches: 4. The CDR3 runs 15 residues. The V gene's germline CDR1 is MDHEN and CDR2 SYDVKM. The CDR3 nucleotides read TGTGCCAGCAGTCCTAGGACAGGGGGCAATCAGCCCCAGCATTTT. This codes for CASSPRTGGNQPQHF.

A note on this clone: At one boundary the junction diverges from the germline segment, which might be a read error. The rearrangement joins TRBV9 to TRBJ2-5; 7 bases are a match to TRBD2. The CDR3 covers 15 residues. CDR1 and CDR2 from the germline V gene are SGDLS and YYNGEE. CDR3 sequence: CASSYSSGIQEAQYF. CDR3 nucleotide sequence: TGTGCCAGCAGTTATAGCAGCGGGATCCAAGAGGCCCAGTACTTC.

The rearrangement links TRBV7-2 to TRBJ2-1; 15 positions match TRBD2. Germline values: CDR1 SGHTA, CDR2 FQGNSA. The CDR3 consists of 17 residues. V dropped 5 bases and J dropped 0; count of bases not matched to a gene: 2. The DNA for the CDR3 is TGTGCCAGCAGCGGACTAGCGGGAGGGCCCTCCTACAATGAGCAGTTCTTC. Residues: CASSGLAGGPSYNEQFF.

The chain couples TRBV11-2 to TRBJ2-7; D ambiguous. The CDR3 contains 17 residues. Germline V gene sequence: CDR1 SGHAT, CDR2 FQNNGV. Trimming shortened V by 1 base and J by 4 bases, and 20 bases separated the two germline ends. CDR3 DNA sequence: TGTGCCAGCAGCTTAGTTTCTGGGCCCCATATCTCTTACGAGCAGTACTTC. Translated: CASSLVSGPHISYEQYF.

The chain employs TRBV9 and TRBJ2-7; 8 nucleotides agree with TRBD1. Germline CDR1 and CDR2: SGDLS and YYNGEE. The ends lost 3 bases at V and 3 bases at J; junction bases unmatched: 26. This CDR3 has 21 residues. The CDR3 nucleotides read TGTGCCAGCAGCGACCGACGACAGGGGACCAAAGGGGGGAGTAAACACTACGAGCAGTACTTC. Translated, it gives CASSDRRQGTKGGSKHYEQYF.